A selection of T cell receptor beta chains follows, all from one sample in a study of a mutant IDH1 vaccine in newly diagnosed glioma. These receptors' antigens are unknown. Generated by immunoSEQ multiplex PCR, the TCRdb table keeps only in-frame clones and is missing some. Counted here are 70,000 to 90,000 clones, over 75% occurring once; the ten biggest clones make up 2.2%. The sequencing used PBMCs, collected from a glioma patient whose treatment included an IDH1 peptide vaccine. The source is a man aged 25 to 40 with glioma. Some clones in this sample may be carry-over from other donors' samples. Each CDR3 is given with its conserved first and last residue. The order of the fields is V gene, D gene, clone size, J gene, CDR3 protein, CDR3 DNA. D genes are given only for firm matches. Size values are once, few and many counts, or a class for expanded clones, and some rows have none.

TRBV5-1,NA,NA,TRBJ1-2,CASSSTIYGYTF,TGCGCCAGCAGCTCAACTATCTATGGCTACACCTTC
TRBV9,NA,once,TRBJ2-5,CASSVATVPETQYF,TGTGCCAGCAGCGTAGCCACCGTCCCCGAGACCCAGTACTTC
TRBV4-2,TRBD2,many,TRBJ2-1,CASSQVGLAGAGNEQFF,TGTGCCAGCAGCCAGGTGGGTTTAGCGGGGGCCGGGAATGAGCAGTTCTTC
TRBV9,NA,NA,TRBJ2-1,CASSVGPYNEQFF,TGTGCCAGCAGCGTAGGCCCGTACAATGAGCAGTTCTTC
TRBV4-1,NA,NA,TRBJ2-2,CASSRKGSSHEGEELFF,TGCGCCAGCAGCCGTAAGGGAAGTAGCCATGAGGGCGAGGAGCTGTTTTTT
TRBV7-9,TRBD2,NA,TRBJ2-5,CASSLGGGQETQYF,TGTGCCAGCAGCTTGGGGGGAGGGCAAGAGACCCAGTACTTC
TRBV6-5,NA,once,TRBJ1-2,CASSEVGYTF,TGTGCCAGCAGTGAAGTCGGCTACACCTTC
TRBV7-3,TRBD2,few,TRBJ2-2,CASSLAGAHTGELFF,TGTGCCAGCAGCTTAGCGGGAGCCCACACCGGGGAGCTGTTTTTT
TRBV5-6,NA,NA,TRBJ1-1,CASSFGPAGTEAFF,TGTGCCAGCAGCTTCGGGCCAGCGGGGACTGAAGCTTTCTTT
TRBV12-5,TRBD2,NA,TRBJ2-2,CASGLVIAGTSRPRTGELFF,TGTGCTAGTGGTTTGGTCATAGCCGGGACTAGCAGGCCAAGAACCGGGGAGCTGTTTTTT
TRBV28,NA,NA,TRBJ2-1,CASRQGYNEQFF,TGTGCCAGCAGACAAGGATACAATGAGCAGTTCTTC
TRBV2,TRBD1,NA,TRBJ1-4,CASSDRTGRMFF,TGTGCCAGCAGCGACAGGACAGGGAGGATGTTTTTT
TRBV7-8,TRBD1,NA,TRBJ1-5,CASSILQGAHNQPQHF,TGTGCCAGCAGCATACTACAGGGGGCCCACAACCAGCCCCAGCATTTT
TRBV27,NA,NA,TRBJ1-1,CASRNPGPNTEAFF,TGTGCCAGCAGAAATCCAGGACCTAACACTGAAGCTTTCTTT
TRBV5-5,NA,NA,TRBJ2-7,CASSLGYEQYF,TGTGCCAGCAGCTTGGGCTACGAGCAGTACTTC
TRBV29-1,TRBD1,NA,TRBJ1-1,CSVNTGGAGTEAFF,TGCAGCGTTAATACAGGGGGAGCGGGTACTGAAGCTTTCTTT
TRBV4-3,NA,NA,TRBJ1-5,CASSPPGPTGDSNQPQHF,TGCGCCAGCAGCCCGCCGGGACCGACCGGGGATAGCAATCAGCCCCAGCATTTT
TRBV27,NA,NA,TRBJ2-1,CASSLSRGPPYNEQFF,TGTGCCAGCAGTTTATCACGGGGACCCCCCTACAATGAGCAGTTCTTC
TRBV5-1,TRBD1,NA,TRBJ1-2,CASSVINQGDYGYTF,TGCGCCAGCAGCGTTATCAACCAGGGGGACTATGGCTACACCTTC
TRBV5-1,NA,once,TRBJ1-1,CASSLDPNTEAFF,TGCGCCAGCAGCTTGGACCCGAACACTGAAGCTTTCTTT
TRBV27,NA,NA,TRBJ1-6,CASSFLTLNSPLHF,TGTGCCAGCAGTTTTTTAACGCTTAATTCACCCCTCCACTTT
TRBV2,TRBD1,NA,TRBJ2-3,CASRSRDRGLTDTQYF,TGTGCCAGCAGATCCCGGGACAGGGGGCTTACAGATACGCAGTATTTT
TRBV10-3,NA,NA,TRBJ2-3,CAISAPGSSSDTQYF,TGTGCCATCAGTGCCCCCGGGTCCTCCAGTGATACGCAGTATTTT
TRBV11-1,NA,NA,TRBJ2-5,CASSLGVQETQYF,TGTGCCAGCAGCCTGGGGGTACAAGAGACCCAGTACTTC
TRBV9,NA,NA,TRBJ2-3,CASSVGQDSTDTQYF,TGTGCCAGCAGCGTAGGACAGGATAGCACAGATACGCAGTATTTT
TRBV29-1,TRBD1,NA,TRBJ2-1,CSVGLDRAYNEQFF,TGCAGCGTTGGGCTGGACAGGGCTTACAATGAGCAGTTCTTC
TRBV2,TRBD1,few,TRBJ1-2,CASGGQGASYGYTF,TGTGCCAGTGGCGGACAGGGGGCGAGCTATGGCTACACCTTC
TRBV5-1,NA,NA,TRBJ1-1,CASSWGGDTEAFF,TGCGCCAGCAGCTGGGGGGGTGACACTGAAGCTTTCTTT
TRBV27,NA,NA,TRBJ1-2,CASSSSLHAANYGYTF,TGTGCCAGCAGTTCAAGCCTACACGCGGCTAACTATGGCTACACCTTC
TRBV9,NA,NA,TRBJ1-6,CASSSFSYNSPLHF,TGTGCCAGCTCGAGTTTCTCCTATAATTCACCCCTCCACTTT
TRBV6-5,TRBD1,few,TRBJ1-5,CASSSHRGSSNQPQHF,TGTGCCAGCAGTTCTCACAGGGGCAGTAGCAATCAGCCCCAGCATTTT
TRBV6-5,NA,once,TRBJ1-6,CASSYSGGGNSPLHF,TGTGCCAGCAGTTACTCCGGGGGCGGAAATTCACCCCTCCACTTT
TRBV9,TRBD1,NA,TRBJ1-1,CASSGGTGGNTEAFF,TGTGCCAGCAGCGGAGGGACAGGTGGGAACACTGAAGCTTTCTTT
TRBV4-2,TRBD1,once,TRBJ1-5,CASSQVKGAGQPQHF,TGTGCCAGCAGCCAAGTGAAGGGGGCGGGTCAGCCCCAGCATTTT
TRBV6-1,TRBD1,NA,TRBJ1-2,CASNAGTGNYGYTF,TGTGCCAGCAATGCCGGGACAGGGAACTATGGCTACACCTTC
TRBV9,NA,NA,TRBJ2-7,CASSVDGDSYEQYF,TGTGCCAGCAGCGTAGACGGGGACTCCTACGAGCAGTACTTC
TRBV28,NA,NA,TRBJ1-1,CASKRGVATEAFF,TGTGCCAGCAAACGGGGGGTAGCGACTGAAGCTTTCTTT